This T cell receptor beta chain is from a study of cytomegalovirus exposure and HLA in healthy donors. Study as a whole: HLA-typed donors contributed 65 million to 85 million unique TCRs, which were held in an early data release. The study's findings and limits: Most of the CMV-associated TCR beta chains (in a later analysis) appeared to be HLA-restricted. Overall, roughly 170 TCR beta chains were annotated as cytomegalovirus-associated.

Each of the donors was a healthy bone marrow donor. The PCR made use of 60 Vbeta and 13 Jbeta primers. Sequencing was performed with immunoSEQ multiplex PCR; in TCRdb, only in-frame clones are kept and a portion is missing. This table has roughly 110,000 clones, about 75% appearing once. Deletions cut 11 bases from V and 4 bases from J, with 17 bases between. The germline V gene encodes CDR1 MNHNS and CDR2 SASEGT. The CDR3 has 13 amino acids. About this clone itself: Its antigen remains unidentified.

The chain links TRBV6-1 to TRBJ2-5; D perhaps matches TRBD1 (6 bases). The source is a man in his forties or fifties in good health and CMV-seronegative. Specimen: PBMCs. The CDR3 loop is CAGGVNRAETQYF. CDR3 nucleotides: TGTGCCGGAGGCGTGAACAGGGCAGAGACCCAGTACTTC.